What follows is one T cell receptor beta chain and its context. This sample was included in a study of blood T cell repertoires in COVID-19. About the research overall: COVID-19 samples, acute and convalescent, were from the United States, Italy and Spain. PBMCs, B-cell-depleted T cells, or T cells were the source of the cDNA or gDNA that made up the material.

Germline V gives CDR1 MDHEN, CDR2 SYDVKM. The CDR3 extends over 14 amino acids. Unmatched junction bases numbered 5, after V lost 3 bases and J lost 6 bases. The authors' processing: The authors estimated nucleated cell counts from reference gene primer amplification. Repertoires were generated with immunoSEQ multiplex PCR, while TCRdb's copy carries only in-frame clones and drops some. V, J and clone size derive from that table, while D and trimming were established from the DNA sequence. The sample includes approximately 84,000 clones, more than 65% of them seen just once. Sequenced input: peripheral blood. The rearrangement links TRBV28 to TRBJ2-1, with 7 bases fitting TRBD2. The sequence was collected from a human donor in a cohort sampled during active COVID-19. The DNA for the CDR3 is TGTGCCAGCAGTTTGGAAGCGGGGATCAATGAGCAGTTCTTC. Its translation is CASSLEAGINEQFF.